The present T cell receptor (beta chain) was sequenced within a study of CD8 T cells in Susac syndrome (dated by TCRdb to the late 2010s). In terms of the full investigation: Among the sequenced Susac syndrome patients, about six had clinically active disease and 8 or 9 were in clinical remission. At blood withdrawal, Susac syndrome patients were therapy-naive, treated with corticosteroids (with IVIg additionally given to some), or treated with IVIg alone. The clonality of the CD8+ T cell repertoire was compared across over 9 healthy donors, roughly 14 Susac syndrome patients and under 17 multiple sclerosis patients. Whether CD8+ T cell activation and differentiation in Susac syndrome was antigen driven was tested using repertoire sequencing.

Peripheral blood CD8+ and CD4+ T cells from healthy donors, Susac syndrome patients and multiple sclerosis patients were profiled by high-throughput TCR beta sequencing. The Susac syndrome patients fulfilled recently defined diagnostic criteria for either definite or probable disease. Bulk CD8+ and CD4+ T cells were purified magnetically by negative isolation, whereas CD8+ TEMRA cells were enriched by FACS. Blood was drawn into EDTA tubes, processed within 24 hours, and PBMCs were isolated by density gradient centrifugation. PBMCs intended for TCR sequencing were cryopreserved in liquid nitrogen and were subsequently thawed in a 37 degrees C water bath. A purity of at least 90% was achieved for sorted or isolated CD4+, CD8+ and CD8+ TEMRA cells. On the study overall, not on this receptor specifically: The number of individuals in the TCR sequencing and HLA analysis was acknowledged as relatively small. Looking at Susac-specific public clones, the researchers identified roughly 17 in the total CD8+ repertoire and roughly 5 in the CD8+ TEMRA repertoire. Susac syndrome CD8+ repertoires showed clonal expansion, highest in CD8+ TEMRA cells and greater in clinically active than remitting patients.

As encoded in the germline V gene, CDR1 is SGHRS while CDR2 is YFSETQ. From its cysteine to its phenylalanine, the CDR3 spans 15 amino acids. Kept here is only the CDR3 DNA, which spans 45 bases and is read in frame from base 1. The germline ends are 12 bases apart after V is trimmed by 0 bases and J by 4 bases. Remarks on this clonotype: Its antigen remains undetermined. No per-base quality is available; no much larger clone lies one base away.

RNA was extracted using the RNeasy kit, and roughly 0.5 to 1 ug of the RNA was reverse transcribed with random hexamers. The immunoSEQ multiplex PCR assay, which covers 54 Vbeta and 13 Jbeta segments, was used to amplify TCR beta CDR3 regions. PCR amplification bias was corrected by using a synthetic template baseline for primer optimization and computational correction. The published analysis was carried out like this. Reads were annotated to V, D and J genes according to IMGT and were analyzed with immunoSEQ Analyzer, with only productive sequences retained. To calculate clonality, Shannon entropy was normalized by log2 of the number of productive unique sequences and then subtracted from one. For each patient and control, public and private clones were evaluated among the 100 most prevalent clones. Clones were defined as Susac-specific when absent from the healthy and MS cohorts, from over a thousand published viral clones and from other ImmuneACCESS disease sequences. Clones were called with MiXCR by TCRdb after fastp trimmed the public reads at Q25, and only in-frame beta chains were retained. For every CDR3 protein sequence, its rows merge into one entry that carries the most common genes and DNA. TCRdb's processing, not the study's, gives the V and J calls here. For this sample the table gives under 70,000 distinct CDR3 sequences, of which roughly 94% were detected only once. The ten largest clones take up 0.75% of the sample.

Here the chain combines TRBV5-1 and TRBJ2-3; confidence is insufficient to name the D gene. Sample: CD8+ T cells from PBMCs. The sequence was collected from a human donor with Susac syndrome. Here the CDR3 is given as CASSLESLRADTQYF. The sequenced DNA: TGCGCCAGCAGCTTGGAAAGCTTAAGGGCAGATACGCAGTATTTT.